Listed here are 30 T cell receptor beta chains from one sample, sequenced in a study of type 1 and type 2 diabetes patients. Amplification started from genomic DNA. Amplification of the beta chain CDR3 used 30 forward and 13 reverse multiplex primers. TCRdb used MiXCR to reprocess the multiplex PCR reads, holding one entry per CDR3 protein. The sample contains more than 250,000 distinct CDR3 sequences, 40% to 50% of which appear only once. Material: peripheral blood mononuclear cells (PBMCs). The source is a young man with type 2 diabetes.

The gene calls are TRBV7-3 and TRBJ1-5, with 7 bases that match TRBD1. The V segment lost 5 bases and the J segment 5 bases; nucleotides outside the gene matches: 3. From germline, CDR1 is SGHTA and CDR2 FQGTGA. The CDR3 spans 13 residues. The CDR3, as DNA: TGTGCCAGCAGCGAGGGGGCCCATCAGCCCCAGCATTTT. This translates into CASSEGAHQPQHF.

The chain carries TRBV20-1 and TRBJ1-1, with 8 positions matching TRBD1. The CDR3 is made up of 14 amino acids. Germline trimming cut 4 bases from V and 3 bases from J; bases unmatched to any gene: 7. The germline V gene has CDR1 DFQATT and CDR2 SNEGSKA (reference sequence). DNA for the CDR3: TGCAGTGCTATCAAGCTGGGACAGGACACTGAAGCTTTCTTT. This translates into CSAIKLGQDTEAFF.

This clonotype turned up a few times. The CDR3 coding sequence is TGTGCCAGCGGAAGCTCCTATAATTCACCCCTCCACTTT. It is translated as CASGSSYNSPLHF. This sequence joins TRBV27 and TRBJ1-6; D ambiguous. The CDR3 sequence is 13 residues long. The germline V and J ends were trimmed by 8 bases and 0 bases, with 5 bases remaining between them. Germline CDR1 MNHEY, CDR2 SMNVEV (reference sequence).

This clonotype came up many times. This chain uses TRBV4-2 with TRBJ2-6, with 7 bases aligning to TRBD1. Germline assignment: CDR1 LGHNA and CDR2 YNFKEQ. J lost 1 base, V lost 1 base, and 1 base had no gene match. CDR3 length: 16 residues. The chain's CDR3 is CASSQAGGSGANVLTF. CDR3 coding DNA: TGTGCCAGCAGCCAAGCAGGGGGATCTGGGGCCAACGTCCTGACTTTC.

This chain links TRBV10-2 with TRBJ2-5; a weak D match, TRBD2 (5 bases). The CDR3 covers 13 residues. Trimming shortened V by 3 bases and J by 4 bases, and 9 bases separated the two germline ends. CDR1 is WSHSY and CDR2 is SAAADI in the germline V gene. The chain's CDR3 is CASSEQGRETQYF. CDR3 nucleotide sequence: TGCGCCAGCAGTGAACAAGGGAGAGAGACCCAGTACTTC.

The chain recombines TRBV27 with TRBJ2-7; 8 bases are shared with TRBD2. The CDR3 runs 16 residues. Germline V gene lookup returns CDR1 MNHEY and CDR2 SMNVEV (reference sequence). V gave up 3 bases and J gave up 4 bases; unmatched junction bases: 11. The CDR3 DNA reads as TGTGCCAGCAGTTTCTCTTGGCTAGCGGGTGGTTACGAGCAGTACTTC. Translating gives CASSFSWLAGGYEQYF.

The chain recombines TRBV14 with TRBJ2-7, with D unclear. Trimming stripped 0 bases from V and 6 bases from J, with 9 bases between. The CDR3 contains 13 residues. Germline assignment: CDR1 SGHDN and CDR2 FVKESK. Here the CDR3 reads CASSQEERREQYF. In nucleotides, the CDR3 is TGTGCCAGCAGCCAAGAGGAACGGCGCGAGCAGTACTTC. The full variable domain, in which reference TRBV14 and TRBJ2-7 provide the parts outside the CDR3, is EAGVTQFPSHSVIEKGQTVTLRCDPISGHDNLYWYRRVMGKEIKFLLHFVKESKQDESGMPNNRFLAERTGGTYSTLKVQPAELEDSGVYFCASSQEERREQYFGPGTRLTVT.

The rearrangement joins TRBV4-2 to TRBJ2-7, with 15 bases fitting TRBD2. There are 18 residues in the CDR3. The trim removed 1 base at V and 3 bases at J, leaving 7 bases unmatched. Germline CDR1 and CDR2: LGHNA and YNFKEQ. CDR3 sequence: CASSQAGTSGGSNYEQYF. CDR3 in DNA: TGTGCCAGCAGCCAAGCGGGGACTAGCGGGGGGTCGAACTACGAGCAGTACTTC.

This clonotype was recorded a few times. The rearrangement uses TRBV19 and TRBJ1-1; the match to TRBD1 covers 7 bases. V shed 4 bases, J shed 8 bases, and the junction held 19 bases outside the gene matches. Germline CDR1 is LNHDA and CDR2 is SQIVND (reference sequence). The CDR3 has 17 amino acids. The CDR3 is CASSSVGRGLIFTEAFF. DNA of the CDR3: TGTGCCAGTAGTAGTGTTGGGAGGGGGCTGATTTTCACCGAAGCTTTCTTT.

The chain's CDR3 is CASSEGLPGDTEAFF. CDR3 DNA: TGCGCCAGCAGTGAAGGTTTGCCAGGGGACACTGAAGCTTTCTTT. This chain uses TRBV4-1 with TRBJ1-1; tentatively, D is TRBD1 (6 bases). V was cut by 6 bases and J by 3 bases, with 17 bases left in between. Germline V CDR1 and CDR2: MGHRA, YSYEKL. The CDR3 has 15 residues.

CDR3 sequence: CASSLDGQVYYGYTF. The CDR3 nucleotides read TGCGCCAGCAGCCTGGACGGACAGGTTTATTATGGCTACACCTTC. V is TRBV4-3 and J is TRBJ1-2; 7 bases agree with TRBD1. The trim removed 4 bases at V and 5 bases at J, leaving 10 bases unmatched. In germline, CDR1 is LGHNA, CDR2 YSLEER. The CDR3 is made up of 15 amino acids.

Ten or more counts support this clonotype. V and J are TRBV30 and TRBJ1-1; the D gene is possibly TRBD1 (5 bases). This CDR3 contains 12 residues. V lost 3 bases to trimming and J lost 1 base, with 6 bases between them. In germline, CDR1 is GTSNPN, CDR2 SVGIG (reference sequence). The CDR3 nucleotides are TGTGCCTGGAGGGGGACGAACACTGAAGCTTTCTTT. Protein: CAWRGTNTEAFF.

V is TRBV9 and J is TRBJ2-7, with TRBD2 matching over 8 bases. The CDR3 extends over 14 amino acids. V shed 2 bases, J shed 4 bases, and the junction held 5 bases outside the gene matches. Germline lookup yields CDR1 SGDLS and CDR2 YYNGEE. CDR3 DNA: TGTGCCAGCAGCGTCGAGCGGGAGTCTTACGAGCAGTACTTC. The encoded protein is CASSVERESYEQYF.

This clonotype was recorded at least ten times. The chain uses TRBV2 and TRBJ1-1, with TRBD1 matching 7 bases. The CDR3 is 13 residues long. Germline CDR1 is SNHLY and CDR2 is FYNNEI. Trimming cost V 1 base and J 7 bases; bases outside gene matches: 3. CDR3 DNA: TGTGCCAGCAGTGAAGGAGGGGGCGGTGAAGCTTTCTTT. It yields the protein CASSEGGGGEAFF.

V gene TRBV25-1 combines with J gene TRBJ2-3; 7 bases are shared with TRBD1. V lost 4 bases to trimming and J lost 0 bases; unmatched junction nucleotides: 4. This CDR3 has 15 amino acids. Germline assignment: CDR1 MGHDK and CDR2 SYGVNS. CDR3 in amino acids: CASSGQGTSTDTQYF. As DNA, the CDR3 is TGTGCCAGCAGTGGACAGGGTACTAGCACAGATACGCAGTATTTT.

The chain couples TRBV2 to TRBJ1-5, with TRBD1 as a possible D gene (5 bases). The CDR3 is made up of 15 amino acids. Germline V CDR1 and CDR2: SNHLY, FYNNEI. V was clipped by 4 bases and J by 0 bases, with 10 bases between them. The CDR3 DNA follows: TGTGCCAGCAGTGTTGGGGGTTATAGCAATCAGCCCCAGCATTTT. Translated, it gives CASSVGGYSNQPQHF.

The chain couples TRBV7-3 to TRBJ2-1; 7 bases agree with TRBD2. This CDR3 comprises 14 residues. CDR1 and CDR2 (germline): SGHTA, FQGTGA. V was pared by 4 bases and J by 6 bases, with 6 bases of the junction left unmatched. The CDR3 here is CASSSSGDLNEQFF. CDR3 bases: TGTGCCAGCAGCTCTAGCGGAGACCTCAATGAGCAGTTCTTC.

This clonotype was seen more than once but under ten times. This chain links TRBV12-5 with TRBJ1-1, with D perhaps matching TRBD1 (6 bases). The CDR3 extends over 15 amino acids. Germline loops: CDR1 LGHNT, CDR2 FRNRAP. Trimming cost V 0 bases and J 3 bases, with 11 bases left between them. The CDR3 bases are TGTGCTAGTGGTTTGGTGGACAGCTTTGACACTGAAGCTTTCTTT. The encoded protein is CASGLVDSFDTEAFF.

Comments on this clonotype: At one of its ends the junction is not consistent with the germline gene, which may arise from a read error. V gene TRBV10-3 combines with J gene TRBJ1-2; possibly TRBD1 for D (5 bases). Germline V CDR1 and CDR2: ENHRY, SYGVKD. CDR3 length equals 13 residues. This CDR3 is CASSYGRVNGYTF. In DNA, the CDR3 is TGTGCCAGCAGTTACGGCAGGGTCAATGGCTACACCTTC.

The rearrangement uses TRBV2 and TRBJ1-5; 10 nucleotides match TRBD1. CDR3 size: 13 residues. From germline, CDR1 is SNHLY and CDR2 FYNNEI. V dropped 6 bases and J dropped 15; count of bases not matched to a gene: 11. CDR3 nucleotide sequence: TGTGCCAGCAGGACAGGGGGCCCAGAAGTTCGGCATTTT. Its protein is CASRTGGPEVRHF.

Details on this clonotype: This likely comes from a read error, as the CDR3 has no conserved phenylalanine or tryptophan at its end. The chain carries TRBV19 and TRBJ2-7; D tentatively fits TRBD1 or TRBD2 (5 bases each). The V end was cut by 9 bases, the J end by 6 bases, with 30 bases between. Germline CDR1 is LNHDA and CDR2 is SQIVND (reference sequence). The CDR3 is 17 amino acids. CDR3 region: CASSQEGPIGVGAEQYL. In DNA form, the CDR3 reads TGTGCCAGCAGCCAAGAGGGGCCTATAGGGGTGGGAGCCGAGCAGTACCTC.

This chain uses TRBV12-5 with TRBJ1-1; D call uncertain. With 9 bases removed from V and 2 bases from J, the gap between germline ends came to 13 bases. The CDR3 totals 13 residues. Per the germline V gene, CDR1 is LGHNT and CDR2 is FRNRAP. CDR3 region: CASAPGLNTEAFF. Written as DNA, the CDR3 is TGTGCTAGCGCTCCGGGTCTCAACACTGAAGCTTTCTTT.

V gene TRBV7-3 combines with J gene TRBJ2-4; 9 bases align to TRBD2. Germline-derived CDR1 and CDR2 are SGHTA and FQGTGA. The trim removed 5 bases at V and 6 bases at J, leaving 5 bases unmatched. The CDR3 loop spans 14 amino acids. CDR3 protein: CASSTGLAINIQYF. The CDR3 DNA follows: TGTGCCAGCAGCACAGGACTAGCGATAAACATTCAGTACTTC.

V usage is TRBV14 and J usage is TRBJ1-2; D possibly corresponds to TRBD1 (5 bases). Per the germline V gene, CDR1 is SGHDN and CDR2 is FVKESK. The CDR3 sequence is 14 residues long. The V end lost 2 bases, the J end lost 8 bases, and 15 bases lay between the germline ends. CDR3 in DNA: TGTGCCAGCAGCCAAACACTTCAGGGAAGCGGCTACACCTTC. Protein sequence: CASSQTLQGSGYTF.

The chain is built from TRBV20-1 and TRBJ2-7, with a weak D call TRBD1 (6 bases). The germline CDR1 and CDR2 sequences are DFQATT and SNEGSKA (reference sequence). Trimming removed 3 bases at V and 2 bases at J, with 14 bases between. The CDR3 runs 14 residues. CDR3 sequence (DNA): TGCAGTGCTAGTGATAGGACAGAGACCTACGAGCAGTACTTC. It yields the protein CSASDRTETYEQYF.

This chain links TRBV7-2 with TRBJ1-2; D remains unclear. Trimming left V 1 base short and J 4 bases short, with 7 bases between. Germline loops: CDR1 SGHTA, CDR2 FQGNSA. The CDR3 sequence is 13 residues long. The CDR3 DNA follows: TGTGCCAGCAGCTTAGAGCCTAGCTATGGCTACACCTTC. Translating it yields CASSLEPSYGYTF.

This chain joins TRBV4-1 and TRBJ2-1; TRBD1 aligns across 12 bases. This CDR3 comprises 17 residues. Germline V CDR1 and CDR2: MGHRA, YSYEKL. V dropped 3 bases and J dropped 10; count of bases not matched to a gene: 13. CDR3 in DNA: TGCGCCAGCAGCCATAACATCCGGGACAGGGGGCAAGGCGAGCAGTTCTTC. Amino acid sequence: CASSHNIRDRGQGEQFF.

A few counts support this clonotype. The CDR3 region has the DNA TGTGCCACCAGCTCGGGGGGGGTCCGGGATACGCAGTATTTT. Translated: CATSSGGVRDTQYF. The genes are TRBV15 and TRBJ2-3, with 8 positions matching TRBD2. This CDR3 has 14 residues. V lost 5 bases, J lost 6 bases, and 7 bases stayed unmatched. Germline V CDR1 and CDR2: LNHNV, YYDKDF (reference sequence).

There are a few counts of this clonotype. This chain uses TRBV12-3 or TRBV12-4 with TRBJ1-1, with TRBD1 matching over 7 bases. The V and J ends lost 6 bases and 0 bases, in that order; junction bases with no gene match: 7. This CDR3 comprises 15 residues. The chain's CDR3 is CASRGTATMNTEAFF. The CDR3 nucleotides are TGTGCCAGCAGGGGGACAGCGACAATGAACACTGAAGCTTTCTTT.

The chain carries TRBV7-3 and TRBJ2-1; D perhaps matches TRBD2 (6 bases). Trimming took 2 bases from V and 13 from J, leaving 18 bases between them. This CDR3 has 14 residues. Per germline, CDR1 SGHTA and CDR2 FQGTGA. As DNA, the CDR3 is TGTGCCAGCAGCTTAGGGGCTGGTCGGGGGAGCCAGTTCTTC. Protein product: CASSLGAGRGSQFF.